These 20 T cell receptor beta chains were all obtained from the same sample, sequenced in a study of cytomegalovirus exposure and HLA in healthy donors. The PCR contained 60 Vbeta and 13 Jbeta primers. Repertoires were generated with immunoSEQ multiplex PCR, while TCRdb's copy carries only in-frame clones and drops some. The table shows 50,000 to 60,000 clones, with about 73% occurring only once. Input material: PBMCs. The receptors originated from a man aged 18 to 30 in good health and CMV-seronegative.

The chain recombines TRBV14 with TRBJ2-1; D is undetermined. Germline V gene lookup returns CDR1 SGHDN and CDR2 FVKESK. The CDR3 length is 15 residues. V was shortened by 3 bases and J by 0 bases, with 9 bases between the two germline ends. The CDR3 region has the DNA TGTGCCAGCAGCCAGGCTAGGTACTCCTACAATGAGCAGTTCTTC. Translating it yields CASSQARYSYNEQFF.

The CDR3 nucleotides read TGTGCCAGCAATGGACAGGGAATAGAGGCCTACGAGCAGTACTTC. Protein sequence: CASNGQGIEAYEQYF. V usage is TRBV6-5 and J usage is TRBJ2-7; 8 positions match TRBD1. V was clipped by 7 bases and J by 2 bases; unmatched bases: 10. Germline values: CDR1 MNHEY, CDR2 SVGAGI. The CDR3 spans 15 residues.

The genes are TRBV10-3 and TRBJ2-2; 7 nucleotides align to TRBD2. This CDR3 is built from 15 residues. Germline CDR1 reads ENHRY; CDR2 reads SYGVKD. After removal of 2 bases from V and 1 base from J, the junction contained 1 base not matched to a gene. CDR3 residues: CAISELAENTGELFF. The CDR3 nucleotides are TGTGCCATCAGTGAGCTAGCGGAGAACACCGGGGAGCTGTTTTTT.

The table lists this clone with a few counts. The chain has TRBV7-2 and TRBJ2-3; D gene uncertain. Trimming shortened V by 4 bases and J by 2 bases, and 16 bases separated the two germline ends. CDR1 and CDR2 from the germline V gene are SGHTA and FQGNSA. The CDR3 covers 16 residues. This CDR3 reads CASSSPVAVPTDTQYF. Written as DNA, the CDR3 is TGTGCCAGCAGCTCCCCCGTTGCGGTACCCACAGATACGCAGTATTTT.

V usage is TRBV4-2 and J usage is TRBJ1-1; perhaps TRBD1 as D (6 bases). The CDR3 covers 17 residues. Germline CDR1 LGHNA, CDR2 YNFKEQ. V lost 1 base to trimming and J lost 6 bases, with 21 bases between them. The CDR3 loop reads CASSQAGGTSLQPEAFF. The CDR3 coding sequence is TGTGCCAGCAGCCAAGCGGGGGGCACGTCTCTGCAACCTGAAGCTTTCTTT.

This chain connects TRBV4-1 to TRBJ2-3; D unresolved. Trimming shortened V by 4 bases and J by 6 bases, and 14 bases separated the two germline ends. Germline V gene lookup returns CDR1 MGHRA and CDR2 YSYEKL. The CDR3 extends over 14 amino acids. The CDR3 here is CASSPLRGYDTQYF. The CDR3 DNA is TGCGCCAGCAGCCCCTTGCGTGGTTACGATACGCAGTATTTT.

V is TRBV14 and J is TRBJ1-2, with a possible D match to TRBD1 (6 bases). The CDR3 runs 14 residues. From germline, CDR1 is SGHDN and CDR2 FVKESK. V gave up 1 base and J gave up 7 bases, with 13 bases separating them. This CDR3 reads CASSQGNRDLGYTF. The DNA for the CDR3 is TGTGCCAGCAGCCAAGGGAACAGGGATCTTGGCTACACCTTC.

The CDR3 region has the DNA TGTGCAGGGGAGGACGGCTACGAGCAGTACTTC. It encodes CAGEDGYEQYF. This sequence joins TRBV30 and TRBJ2-7, with TRBD2 as a possible D gene (6 bases). Per the germline V gene, CDR1 is GTSNPN and CDR2 is SVGIG (reference sequence). The CDR3 covers 11 residues.

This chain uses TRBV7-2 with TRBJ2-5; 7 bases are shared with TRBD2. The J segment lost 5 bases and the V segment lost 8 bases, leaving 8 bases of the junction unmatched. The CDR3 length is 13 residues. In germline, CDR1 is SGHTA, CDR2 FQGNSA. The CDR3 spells CASGTREGETQYF. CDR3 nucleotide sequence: TGTGCCAGCGGGACGAGGGAGGGGGAGACCCAGTACTTC.

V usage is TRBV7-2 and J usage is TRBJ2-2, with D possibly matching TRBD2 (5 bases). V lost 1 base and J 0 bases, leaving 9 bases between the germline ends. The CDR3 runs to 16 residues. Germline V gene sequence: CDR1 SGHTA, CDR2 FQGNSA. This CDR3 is CASSLEAAANTGELFF. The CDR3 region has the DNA TGTGCCAGCAGCTTAGAAGCGGCAGCGAACACCGGGGAGCTGTTTTTT.

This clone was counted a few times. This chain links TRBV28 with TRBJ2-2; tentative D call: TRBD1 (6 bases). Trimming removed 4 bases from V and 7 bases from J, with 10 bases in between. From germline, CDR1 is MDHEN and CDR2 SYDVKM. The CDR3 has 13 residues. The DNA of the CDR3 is TGTGCCAGCAGTTCAGGGGCGGGCGGGGAGCTGTTTTTT. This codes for CASSSGAGGELFF.

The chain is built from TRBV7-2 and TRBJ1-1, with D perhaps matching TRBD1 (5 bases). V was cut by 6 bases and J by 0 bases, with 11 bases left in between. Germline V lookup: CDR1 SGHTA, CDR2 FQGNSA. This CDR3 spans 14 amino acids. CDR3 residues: CASRPQAMNTEAFF. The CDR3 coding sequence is TGTGCCAGCAGACCACAGGCCATGAACACTGAAGCTTTCTTT. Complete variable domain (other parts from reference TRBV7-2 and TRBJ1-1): GAGVSQSPSNKVTEKGKDVELRCDPISGHTALYWYRQSLGQGLEFLIYFQGNSAPDKSGLPSDRFSAERTGGSVSTLTIQRTQQEDSAVYLCASRPQAMNTEAFFGQGTRLTVV.

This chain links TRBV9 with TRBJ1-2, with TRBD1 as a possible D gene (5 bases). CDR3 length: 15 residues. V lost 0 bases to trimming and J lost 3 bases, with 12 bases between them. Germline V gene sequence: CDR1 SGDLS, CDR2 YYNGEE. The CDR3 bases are TGTGCCAGCAGCGTAGACGCAGGGTCCTACTATGGCTACACCTTC. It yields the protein CASSVDAGSYYGYTF.

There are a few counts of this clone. The CDR3 nucleotides read TGTGCCAGCAGCATACTCCAGGGGGGCAATCAGCCCCAGCATTTT. Residues: CASSILQGGNQPQHF. The chain recombines TRBV28 with TRBJ1-5, with 7 bases lining up with TRBD1. The CDR3 is 15 residues long. CDR1 is MDHEN and CDR2 is SYDVKM in the germline V gene. Trimming at V came to 6 bases and at J to 2 bases, leaving 7 bases not matched to a gene.

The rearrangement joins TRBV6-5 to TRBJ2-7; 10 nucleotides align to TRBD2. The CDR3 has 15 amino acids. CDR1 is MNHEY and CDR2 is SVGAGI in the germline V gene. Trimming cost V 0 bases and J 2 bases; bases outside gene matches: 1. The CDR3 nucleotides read TGTGCCAGCAGTTACTCAGGGACTAGCGCCTACGAGCAGTACTTC. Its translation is CASSYSGTSAYEQYF.

This CDR3 is CASSLGWGPQPQHF. The CDR3, as DNA: TGTGCCAGCAGTCTTGGGTGGGGGCCCCAGCCCCAGCATTTT. The rearrangement links TRBV6-1 to TRBJ1-5; TRBD1 might be the D (6 bases). From germline, CDR1 is MNHNS and CDR2 SASEGT. This CDR3 spans 14 amino acids. The V gene lost 5 bases and the J gene lost 7 bases, with 15 bases spanning the gap.

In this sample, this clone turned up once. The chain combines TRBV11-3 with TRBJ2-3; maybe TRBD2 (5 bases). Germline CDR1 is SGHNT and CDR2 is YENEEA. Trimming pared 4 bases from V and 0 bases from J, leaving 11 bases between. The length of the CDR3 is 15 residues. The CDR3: CASSSSAESTDTQYF. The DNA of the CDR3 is TGTGCCAGCAGCTCTTCAGCGGAAAGCACAGATACGCAGTATTTT.

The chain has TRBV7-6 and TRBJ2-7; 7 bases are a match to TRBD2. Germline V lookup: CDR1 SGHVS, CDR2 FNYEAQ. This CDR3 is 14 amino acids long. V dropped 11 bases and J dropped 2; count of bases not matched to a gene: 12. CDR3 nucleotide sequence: TGTGCCCGGACCATGAGGGAGGGCCCCTACGAGCAGTACTTC. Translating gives CARTMREGPYEQYF.

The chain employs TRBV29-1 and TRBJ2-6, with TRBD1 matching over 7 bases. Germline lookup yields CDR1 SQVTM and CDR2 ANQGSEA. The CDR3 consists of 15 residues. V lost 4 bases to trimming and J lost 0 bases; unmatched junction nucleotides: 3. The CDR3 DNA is TGCAGCGTTGCGGCAGGGGGCTCTGGGGCCAACGTCCTGACTTTC. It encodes CSVAAGGSGANVLTF. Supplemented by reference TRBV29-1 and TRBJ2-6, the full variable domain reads SAVISQKPSRDICQRGTSLTIQCQVDSQVTMMFWYRQQPGQSLTLIATANQGSEATYESGFVIDKFPISRPNLTFSTLTVSNMSPEDSSIYLCSVAAGGSGANVLTFGAGSRLTVL.

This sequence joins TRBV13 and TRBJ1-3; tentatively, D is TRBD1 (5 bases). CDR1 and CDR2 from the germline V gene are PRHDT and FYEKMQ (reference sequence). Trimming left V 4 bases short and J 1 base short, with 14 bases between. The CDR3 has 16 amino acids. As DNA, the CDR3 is TGTGCCAGCAGCTCCCCCGACAGACGGTCTGGAAACACCATATATTTT. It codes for CASSSPDRRSGNTIYF.